This T cell receptor (beta chain) originates from a study of T-cell reconstitution after alpha-beta-depleted transplantation in children. General study results and limits: Surviving recipient T cells and thymic progenitors produced the high day-60 TCRbeta diversity seen in some patients. After transplant, at about two months, alpha-beta T cells were reportedly derived from several hundred expanded graft clones.

This clonotype occurred many times. Its antigen is unknown. The TCRbeta library was prepared with unique molecular identifiers. Each CDR3 protein gets one entry after TCRdb re-called the PCR reads with MiXCR. The sample lists just under 350,000 distinct CDR3 sequences; 15% to 20% were seen once. V shed 6 bases and J 7 bases; nucleotides not matched to a gene: 4. From germline, CDR1 is MNHEY and CDR2 SVGAGI. The CDR3 is made up of 14 amino acids. Sequencing used PBMCs, mostly from graft donor cells, obtained 360 days after TCRalphabeta/CD19-depleted stem cell transplant. The gene calls are TRBV6-5 and TRBJ1-6; 9 bases align to TRBD1. This receptor was identified in a male patient between 2 and 15 years old who had a stem cell transplant for acute lymphoblastic leukemia, so the T cells may come from the graft donor. The CDR3 DNA reads as TGTGCCAGCAGGCCGACAGGGGGGAATTCACCCCTCCACTTT. Its translation: CASRPTGGNSPLHF.